These 23 T cell receptor beta chains were all obtained from the same sample, sequenced in a study of beta chain features in type 1 diabetes. The entirety of the isolated RNA underwent reverse transcription, so expressed TCRB transcripts were sequenced. Sequenced by immunoSEQ multiplex PCR; TCRdb stores in-frame clones only, minus some. The sample has under 900,000 clones, 15% to 20% seen once. The sequencing input was naive CD4+ T cells from blood. The source is a woman aged 18 to 35 in good health.

The rearrangement links TRBV18 to TRBJ2-1, with a tentative D call TRBD1 (6 bases). CDR1 and CDR2 from the germline V gene are KGHSH and LQKENI. V dropped 3 bases and J dropped 9 bases, with 12 bases sitting between them. This CDR3 spans 13 amino acids. The CDR3 sequence is CASSPYQGLEQFF. CDR3 sequence (DNA): TGTGCCAGCTCACCTTATCAGGGGCTTGAGCAGTTCTTC.

Only a few counts were recorded for this clone. The J gene is TRBJ2-1, the V gene TRBV7-3; the D gene is possibly TRBD2 (5 bases). V lost 0 bases to trimming and J lost 12 bases, with 15 bases between them. There are 14 residues in the CDR3. Per germline, CDR1 SGHTA and CDR2 FQGTGA. CDR3 sequence reads: CASSLTRESVTQFF. The CDR3 DNA is TGTGCCAGCAGCTTAACAAGGGAGTCGGTGACGCAGTTCTTC.

There are a few counts of this clone. The V gene is TRBV19, the J gene TRBJ2-3; 8 bases align to TRBD1. The CDR3 sequence is 14 residues long. Germline loops: CDR1 LNHDA, CDR2 SQIVND (reference sequence). V lost 7 bases, J lost 10 bases, and 13 bases stayed unmatched. The DNA for the CDR3 is TGTGCCAGTACTGTTGCAGGGGGCCCGGTTGCGCAGTATTTT. Translation gives CASTVAGGPVAQYF.

V usage is TRBV5-6 and J usage is TRBJ2-7, with D tentatively TRBD2 (6 bases). The V gene lost 4 bases and the J gene lost 2 bases, with 19 bases spanning the gap. The CDR3 runs to 16 residues. Per germline, CDR1 SGHDT and CDR2 YYEEEE. The CDR3 reads CASSLGQGLSTYEQYF. Written as DNA, the CDR3 is TGTGCCAGCAGCCTTGGTCAGGGACTGTCCACCTACGAGCAGTACTTC.

The V gene is TRBV19, the J gene TRBJ2-1, with 8 nucleotides matching TRBD2. V was pared by 5 bases and J by 7 bases, with 16 bases of the junction left unmatched. This CDR3 region has 17 residues. CDR1 is LNHDA, CDR2 SQIVND, per germline (reference sequence). CDR3 DNA sequence: TGTGCCAGTAGTCCCGGTAGGGGACTAGTGCCGGTAAATGAGCAGTTCTTC. This codes for CASSPGRGLVPVNEQFF.

This chain joins TRBV19 and TRBJ1-5; D gene unclear. This CDR3 has 15 residues. Deletions cut 2 bases from V and 9 bases from J, with 17 bases between. Germline V gene data show CDR1 as LNHDA and CDR2 as SQIVND (reference sequence). DNA for the CDR3: TGTGCCAGTAGTATAAGGTGGGAAATAAGTCGGCCCCAGCATTTT. It is translated as CASSIRWEISRPQHF. Variable domain in full (rest from reference TRBV19 and TRBJ1-5): DGGITQSPKYLFRKEGQNVTLSCEQNLNHDAMYWYRQDPGQGLRLIYYSQIVNDFQKGDIAEGYSVSREKKESFPLTVTSAQKNPTAFYLCASSIRWEISRPQHFGDGTRLSIL.

This clone was found a few times. The chain employs TRBV5-4 and TRBJ2-1, with 8 bases fitting TRBD2. The CDR3 consists of 14 residues. CDR1 is SGHNT and CDR2 is YYREEE in the germline V gene (reference sequence). V lost 0 bases, J lost 5 bases, and 1 base stayed unmatched. The CDR3: CASSLVLADNEQFF. The CDR3 DNA reads TGTGCCAGCAGCTTGGTACTAGCGGACAATGAGCAGTTCTTC.

In this sample, this clone turned up a few times. The chain joins TRBV7-9 to TRBJ2-7, with 7 bases fitting TRBD2. Germline V gene sequence: CDR1 SEHNR, CDR2 FQNEAQ (reference sequence). The length of the CDR3 is 14 residues. Germline trimming cut 1 base from V and 3 bases from J; bases unmatched to any gene: 3. As DNA, the CDR3 is TGTGCCAGCAGCTTAGGTGGCGGGAGCTACGAGCAGTACTTC. It translates to CASSLGGGSYEQYF. The complete variable domain, with remaining parts taken from reference TRBV7-9 and TRBJ2-7, reads DTGVSQNPRHKITKRGQNVTFRCDPISEHNRLYWYRQTLGQGPEFLTYFQNEAQLEKSRLLSDRFSAERPKGSFSTLEIQRTEQGDSAMYLCASSLGGGSYEQYFGPGTRLTVT.

This clone was observed a few times. The chain recombines TRBV19 with TRBJ2-1, with D tentatively TRBD2 (5 bases). Trimming stripped 6 bases from V and 0 bases from J, with 30 bases between. The CDR3 contains 21 residues. Germline assignment: CDR1 LNHDA and CDR2 SQIVND (reference sequence). CDR3 in amino acids: CASRDRSGHRFRESSYNEQFF. The CDR3 coding sequence is TGTGCCAGTAGAGATAGGAGCGGCCATAGGTTTCGCGAAAGCTCCTACAATGAGCAGTTCTTC. The whole variable domain, filled in from reference TRBV19 and TRBJ2-1, reads DGGITQSPKYLFRKEGQNVTLSCEQNLNHDAMYWYRQDPGQGLRLIYYSQIVNDFQKGDIAEGYSVSREKKESFPLTVTSAQKNPTAFYLCASRDRSGHRFRESSYNEQFFGPGTRLTVL.

V usage is TRBV7-8 and J usage is TRBJ2-5; D remains ambiguous. There are 14 residues in the CDR3. Trimming stripped 5 bases from V and 2 bases from J, with 12 bases between. Germline V CDR1 and CDR2: SGHVS, FQNEAQ. The CDR3 bases are TGTGCCAGCAGCCCACGAGAGTGGCAAGAGACCCAGTACTTC. Encoded protein: CASSPREWQETQYF.

Only a few counts were recorded for this clone. The chain employs TRBV6-1 and TRBJ1-2; the D is unclear. This CDR3 is built from 13 residues. Trimming removed 7 bases from V and 4 bases from J, with 13 bases in between. Germline V CDR1 and CDR2: MNHNS, SASEGT. The CDR3: CASKISQTYGYTF. The CDR3 nucleotides are TGTGCCAGCAAGATTTCACAGACCTATGGCTACACCTTC.

A few counts support this clone. Mismatch with germline at one junction end may stem from a read error. The chain combines TRBV7-3 with TRBJ2-3; D tentatively fits TRBD1 or TRBD2 (5 bases each). This CDR3 contains 14 residues. Looked up from germline, CDR1 is SGHTA and CDR2 is FQGTGA. CDR3 bases: TGTGCCAGCAGCCTAACACCCTGGGGGGATACGCAGTATTTT. Translation gives CASSLTPWGDTQYF.

This clone was seen a few times. The CDR3 sequence: CASSPAGGRQETQYF. For the CDR3, the DNA is TGTGCCAGCTCACCCGCAGGTGGTAGACAAGAGACCCAGTACTTC. V gene TRBV18 combines with J gene TRBJ2-5, with D hard to call. V lost 3 bases and J 2 bases, leaving 13 bases between the germline ends. CDR1 and CDR2 (germline): KGHSH, LQKENI. This CDR3 region has 15 residues.

This clone was detected only a few times. The gene calls are TRBV19 and TRBJ2-2; D perhaps matches TRBD1 (5 bases). The CDR3 runs to 13 residues. V was shortened by 8 bases and J by 5 bases, with 12 bases between the two germline ends. The germline V gene has CDR1 LNHDA and CDR2 SQIVND (reference sequence). The CDR3 DNA sequence: TGTGCCAGTGCCGTGGGGCGGACCGGGGAGCTGTTTTTT. Protein: CASAVGRTGELFF.

The chain recombines TRBV15 with TRBJ1-2; TRBD1 aligns across 9 bases. The V and J ends lost 4 bases and 3 bases, in that order; junction bases with no gene match: 12. The CDR3 is 17 amino acids. Germline V gene lookup returns CDR1 LNHNV and CDR2 YYDKDF (reference sequence). The CDR3 nucleotides are TGTGCCACCAGCAAATCAGGGACAGGGTCCATCGACTATGGCTACACCTTC. It yields the protein CATSKSGTGSIDYGYTF.

The genes are TRBV11-2 and TRBJ2-7, with 8 nucleotides matching TRBD2. Germline V gene sequence: CDR1 SGHAT, CDR2 FQNNGV. V trimming: 2 bases; J trimming: 3 bases; junction bases outside the gene matches: 3. This CDR3 spans 14 amino acids. Written as DNA, the CDR3 is TGTGCCAGCAGCTTACCGGGGGGGAACTACGAGCAGTACTTC. Protein sequence: CASSLPGGNYEQYF.

V is TRBV4-3 and J is TRBJ1-2; D gene uncertain. This CDR3 has 12 residues. Trimming pared 0 bases from V and 9 bases from J, leaving 8 bases between. Germline V gene sequence: CDR1 LGHNA, CDR2 YSLEER. CDR3 DNA: TGCGCCAGCAGCCAAGACAGGTTTAGCTACACCTTC. Translating it yields CASSQDRFSYTF.

The J gene is TRBJ2-7, the V gene TRBV6-6, with 7 bases lining up with TRBD1. CDR3 length: 15 residues. Germline assignment: CDR1 MNHNY and CDR2 SVGAGI (reference sequence). V lost 4 bases, J lost 3 bases, and 9 bases stayed unmatched. CDR3 protein: CASSSSTGLDYEQYF. In nucleotides, the CDR3 is TGTGCCAGCAGTTCGTCGACAGGGTTGGACTACGAGCAGTACTTC.

This chain joins TRBV28 and TRBJ2-1; TRBD1 matches 11 bases. CDR1 is MDHEN and CDR2 is SYDVKM in the germline V gene. This CDR3 comprises 16 residues. After removal of 5 bases from V and 4 bases from J, the junction contained 7 bases not matched to a gene. This chain's CDR3 is CASSPGTGGRYNEQFF. The DNA of the CDR3 is TGTGCCAGCAGTCCCGGGACAGGGGGTCGATACAATGAGCAGTTCTTC.

The chain is built from TRBV5-8 and TRBJ2-5, with TRBD1 matching over 7 bases. Per germline, CDR1 SGHTS and CDR2 YDEGEE. The CDR3 has 16 amino acids. J gave up 0 bases and V 3 bases, and 8 bases lay outside the gene matches. CDR3 DNA sequence: TGTGCCAGCAGCTGGGGACAGAAATTGTACCAAGAGACCCAGTACTTC. Residues: CASSWGQKLYQETQYF.

V and J are TRBV9 and TRBJ1-2, with TRBD1 identical over 9 bases. The CDR3 length is 14 residues. Trimming took 6 bases from V and 1 from J; bases not matched to a gene: 4. Germline V lookup: CDR1 SGDLS, CDR2 YYNGEE. CDR3 in DNA: TGTGCCAGCAAACGGACAGGGGATAACTATGGCTACACCTTC. Residues: CASKRTGDNYGYTF.

J is TRBJ1-1 and V is TRBV10-3; no clear D. CDR3 length: 16 amino acids. CDR1 ENHRY and CDR2 SYGVKD come from the germline V gene. V gave up 0 bases and J gave up 2 bases, with 13 bases separating them. This CDR3 is CAISESGRLFNTEAFF. CDR3 sequence (DNA): TGTGCCATCAGTGAGTCTGGCAGGCTCTTCAACACTGAAGCTTTCTTT.

This chain uses TRBV27 with TRBJ2-2; a possible D gene is TRBD2 (6 bases). The CDR3 is 15 amino acids. Germline V gene data show CDR1 as MNHEY and CDR2 as SMNVEV (reference sequence). Trimming took off 3 bases at V and 2 bases at J, with 10 bases between the two ends. The chain's CDR3 is CASSFWRANTGELFF. The CDR3 bases are TGTGCCAGCAGTTTCTGGAGGGCCAACACCGGGGAGCTGTTTTTT.